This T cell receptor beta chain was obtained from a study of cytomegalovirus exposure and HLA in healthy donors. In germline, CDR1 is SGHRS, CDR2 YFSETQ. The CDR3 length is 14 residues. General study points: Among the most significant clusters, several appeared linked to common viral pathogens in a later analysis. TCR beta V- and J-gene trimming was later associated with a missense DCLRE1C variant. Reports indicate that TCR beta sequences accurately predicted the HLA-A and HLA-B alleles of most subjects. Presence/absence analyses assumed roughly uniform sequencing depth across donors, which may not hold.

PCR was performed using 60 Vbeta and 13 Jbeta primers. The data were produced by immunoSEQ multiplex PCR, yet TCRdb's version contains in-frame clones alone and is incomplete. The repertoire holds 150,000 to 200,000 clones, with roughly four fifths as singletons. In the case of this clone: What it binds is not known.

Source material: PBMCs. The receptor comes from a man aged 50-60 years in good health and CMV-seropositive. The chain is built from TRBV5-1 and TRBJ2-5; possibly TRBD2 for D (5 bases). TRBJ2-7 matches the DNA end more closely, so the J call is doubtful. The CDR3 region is CASSLVGGGYEQYF. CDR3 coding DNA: TGCGCCAGCAGCTTGGTAGGCGGAGGCTACGAGCAGTACTTC.